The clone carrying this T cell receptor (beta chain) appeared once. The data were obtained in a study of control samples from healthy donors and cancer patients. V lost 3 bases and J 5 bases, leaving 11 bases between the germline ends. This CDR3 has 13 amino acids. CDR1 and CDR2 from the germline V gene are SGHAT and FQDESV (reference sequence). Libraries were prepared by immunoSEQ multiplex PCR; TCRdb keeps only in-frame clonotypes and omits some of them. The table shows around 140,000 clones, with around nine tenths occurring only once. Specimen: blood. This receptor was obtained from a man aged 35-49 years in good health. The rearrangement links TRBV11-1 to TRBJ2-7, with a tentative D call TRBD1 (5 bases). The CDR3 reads CASSLQGLHEQYF. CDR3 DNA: TGTGCCAGCAGCTTGCAGGGTCTTCACGAGCAGTACTTC.